Each of the 14 T cell receptor beta chains below was sequenced from the same sample in a study of blood T cells in healthy people across ages. Primers used in a second PCR of about 6 to 11 cycles were a sample-barcoded 5' primer and a J-beta primer mix. One entry per CDR3 protein, called by TCRdb with MiXCR from the 5' RACE reads. The sample includes 900,000 to 950,000 distinct CDR3 sequences, about 29% of them seen just once. The same specimen was also included in a second study, on T cells of mothers and their children.

The sample was blood. Every receptor here comes from a woman in her 40s in good health.

The V gene is TRBV12-3 or TRBV12-4, the J gene TRBJ1-1; a weak D match, TRBD1 (6 bases). The CDR3 totals 14 residues. Trimming left V 6 bases short and J 1 base short, with 12 bases between. The CDR3 DNA follows: TGTGCCAGCAGCCGATACAGGGCGAACACTGAAGCTTTCTTT. Translating it yields CASSRYRANTEAFF.

This clonotype was seen many times. V is TRBV6-5 and J is TRBJ1-2; TRBD1 aligns across 7 bases. Losses at the gene ends were 2 bases for V and 3 bases for J; bases not matched to a gene: 3. Germline assignment: CDR1 MNHEY and CDR2 SVGAGI. The CDR3 is 14 residues long. CDR3 DNA: TGTGCCAGCAGTTACGGCGACAGGGACTATGGCTACACCTTC. This encodes CASSYGDRDYGYTF.

This chain uses TRBV15 with TRBJ2-3; no clear D gene. Germline CDR1 LNHNV, CDR2 YYDKDF (reference sequence). The V end was cut by 0 bases, the J end by 0 bases, with 10 bases between. There are 16 residues in the CDR3. The CDR3 DNA reads as TGTGCCACCAGCAGAGATTTGACATCTAGCACAGATACGCAGTATTTT. Translating it yields CATSRDLTSSTDTQYF.

This clonotype has a handful of counts. The V gene is TRBV19, the J gene TRBJ1-1, with TRBD1 identical over 7 bases. Trimming cost V 7 bases and J 1 base; bases outside gene matches: 3. Germline V CDR1 and CDR2: LNHDA, SQIVND (reference sequence). This CDR3 has 13 residues. Here the CDR3 DNA reads TGTGCCAGTAAGACAGGGAAGAACACTGAAGCTTTCTTT. Amino acid sequence: CASKTGKNTEAFF.

The chain couples TRBV3-1 to TRBJ2-7; D perhaps matches TRBD2 (6 bases). The length of the CDR3 is 15 residues. With 4 bases removed from V and 4 bases from J, the gap between germline ends came to 17 bases. CDR1 and CDR2 (germline): LGHDT, YNNKEL (reference sequence). In DNA, the CDR3 is TGTGCCAGCAGCCCTCACGGGGGTCAGCCGTACGAGCAGTACTTC. Its translation is CASSPHGGQPYEQYF.

This chain joins TRBV7-9 and TRBJ2-1; D gene uncertain. The CDR3 runs to 15 residues. The V gene's germline CDR1 is SEHNR and CDR2 FQNEAQ (reference sequence). The V and J ends lost 6 bases and 2 bases respectively, with 14 bases between them. The CDR3 nucleotides are TGTGCCAGCAGTTCAAACTCGGCTCCCTACAATGAGCAGTTCTTC. This codes for CASSSNSAPYNEQFF.

The chain links TRBV2 to TRBJ2-4; TRBD2 agrees at 8 bases. V shed 6 bases and J 5 bases; nucleotides not matched to a gene: 9. Germline V gives CDR1 SNHLY, CDR2 FYNNEI. The CDR3 covers 15 residues. In nucleotides, the CDR3 is TGTGCCAGCAGCGGGAGGGGGGCAGGTGAAAACATTCAGTACTTC. It yields the protein CASSGRGAGENIQYF.

The V gene is TRBV24-1, the J gene TRBJ1-2; 9 bases match TRBD1. The germline CDR1 and CDR2 sequences are KGHDR and SFDVKD. There are 18 residues in the CDR3. The J segment lost 0 bases and the V segment lost 3 bases, leaving 10 bases of the junction unmatched. CDR3 loop: CATSDVPGQGYTNYGYTF. The CDR3 DNA reads TGTGCCACCAGTGATGTACCGGGACAGGGCTATACTAACTATGGCTACACCTTC.

This clonotype was counted ten times or more. The chain carries TRBV4-3 and TRBJ1-6; D gene uncertain. This CDR3 region has 13 residues. The ends were cut back, 0 bases at V and 10 bases at J, with 7 bases in the middle. In germline, CDR1 is LGHNA, CDR2 YSLEER. CDR3 amino acids: CASSQDWRSPLHF. CDR3 nucleotides: TGCGCCAGCAGCCAAGATTGGAGATCACCCCTCCACTTT.

The sample holds many counts of this clonotype. The chain combines TRBV9 with TRBJ1-4; no clear D. The V gene lost 4 bases and the J gene lost 7 bases, with 14 bases spanning the gap. The CDR3 totals 14 residues. CDR1 and CDR2 from the germline V gene are SGDLS and YYNGEE. CDR3 bases: TGTGCCAGCAGCCCCCAGCGGGTAGGTGAAAAACTGTTTTTT. Translated: CASSPQRVGEKLFF.

A note on this clonotype: One base away lies a much larger clone, so this may be a sequencing read error. CDR3 in DNA: TGTGCCAGGAGTTTAGGACAGGGGGGATACTATGGCTACACCTTC. Protein sequence: CARSLGQGGYYGYTF. The rearrangement links TRBV12-3 or TRBV12-4 to TRBJ1-2; 10 nucleotides agree with TRBD1. CDR3 length equals 15 residues.

Note on this clonotype: One end of the junction varies from germline; a read error may be responsible. This chain connects TRBV28 to TRBJ1-2; the match to TRBD1 covers 8 bases. The CDR3 covers 15 residues. Looked up from germline, CDR1 is MDHEN and CDR2 is SYDVKM. The CDR3 DNA reads TGTGCCAACAGTTTATTCTCGGACAGGGTAGTCGGCTACACCTTC. This gives the protein CANSLFSDRVVGYTF.

This clonotype was seen ten or more times. The J gene is TRBJ2-4, the V gene TRBV4-1; 7 positions match TRBD1. Germline V gene data show CDR1 as MGHRA and CDR2 as YSYEKL. The CDR3 totals 17 residues. J lost 6 bases, V lost 4 bases, and 15 bases had no gene match. CDR3 in DNA: TGCGCCAGCAGCCCCCCCCGGGCGAAGGGGGCTGGAAACATTCAGTACTTC. As protein: CASSPPRAKGAGNIQYF.

The rearrangement uses TRBV20-1 and TRBJ2-1, with TRBD2 identical over 11 bases. The DNA end favors TRBJ2-7, so the J call may be wrong. Germline-derived CDR1 and CDR2 are DFQATT and SNEGSKA (reference sequence). CDR3 length: 12 amino acids. The CDR3 bases are TGCAGTGTTAGCGGGGGGGCCCGTGGGCAGTACTTC. Protein product: CSVSGGARGQYF.